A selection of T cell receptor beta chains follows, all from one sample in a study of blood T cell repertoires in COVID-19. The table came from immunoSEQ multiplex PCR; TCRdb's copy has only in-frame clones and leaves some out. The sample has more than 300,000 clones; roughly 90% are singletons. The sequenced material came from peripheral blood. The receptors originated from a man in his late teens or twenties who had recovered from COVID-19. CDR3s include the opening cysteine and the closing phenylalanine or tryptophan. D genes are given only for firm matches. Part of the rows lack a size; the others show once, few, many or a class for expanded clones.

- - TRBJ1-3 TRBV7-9 TGTGCCAGCAGCTTAAGTAACAGCCTCTCTGGAAACACCATATATTTT CASSLSNSLSGNTIYF
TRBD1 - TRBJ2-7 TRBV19 TGTGCCAGTATGGGACAGGCCTACGAGCAGTACTTC CASMGQAYEQYF
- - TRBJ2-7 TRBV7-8 TGTGCCAGCAGCTCCAGCGGGTCAGTTATCTACGAGCAGTACTTC CASSSSGSVIYEQYF
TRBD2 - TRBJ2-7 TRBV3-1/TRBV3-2 TGTGCCAGCAATAGCGGGAGACCGGGGGAGCAGTACTTC CASNSGRPGEQYF
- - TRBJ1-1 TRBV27 TGTGCCAGCGTAAAAGTCCCCGGGTACAACACTGAAGCTTTCTTT CASVKVPGYNTEAFF
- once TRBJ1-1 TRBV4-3 TGCGCCAGCAGCCAAGATTGGCGGGACGGGATGGCTTTCTTT CASSQDWRDGMAFF
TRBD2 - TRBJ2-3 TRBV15 TGTGCCACCAGCACCAGCGGGGGGCCCACAGATACGCAGTATTTT CATSTSGGPTDTQYF
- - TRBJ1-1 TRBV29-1 TGCAGCGTTGGGGGGCTCACTGAAGCTTTCTTT CSVGGLTEAFF
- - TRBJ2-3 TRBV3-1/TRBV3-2 TGTGCCAGCAGCCAAGGGACACTCAGCACAGATACGCAGTATTTT CASSQGTLSTDTQYF
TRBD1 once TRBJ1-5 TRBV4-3 TGCGCCAGCAGCCAAGAACCCTTTTCGACAGGGTCTACAATCCGCAATCAGCCCCAGCATTTT CASSQEPFSTGSTIRNQPQHF
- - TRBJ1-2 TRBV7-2 TGTGCCAGCAGCCCGGACAGCGAATATGGCTACACCTTC CASSPDSEYGYTF
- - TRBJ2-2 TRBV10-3 TGTGCCATCAGTGGACAGTCGAACACCGGGGAGCTGTTTTTT CAISGQSNTGELFF
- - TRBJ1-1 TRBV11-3 TGTGCCAGCAGCGGGCACAGAGACACTGAAGCTTTCTTT CASSGHRDTEAFF
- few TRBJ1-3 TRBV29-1 TGCAGCGTTGAATTACAGTCTGGAAACACCATATATTTT CSVELQSGNTIYF
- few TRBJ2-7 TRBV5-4 TGTGCCAGCAGCGAGTCGGCCTACGAGCAGTACTTC CASSESAYEQYF
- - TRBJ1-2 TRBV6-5 TGTGCCAGCAGTTACAGGAGGAAGGGCCTCCGCGATGGCTACACCTTC CASSYRRKGLRDGYTF
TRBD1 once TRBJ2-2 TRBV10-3 TGTGCCATCAGTGACGGACAGGGGGACACCGGGGAGCTGTTTTTT CAISDGQGDTGELFF
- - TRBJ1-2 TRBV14 TGTGCCAGCAGCCAAGTAGCGGGAGCGCCAGCGGGCTACACCTTC CASSQVAGAPAGYTF
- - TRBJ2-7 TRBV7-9 TGTGCCAGCAGCCCCAGGGTCTTACGGTCCTACGAGCAGTACTTC CASSPRVLRSYEQYF
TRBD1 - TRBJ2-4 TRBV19 TGTGCCAGTAGTATAGCGGTGGGGCAGGGGGCGGCCATTCAGTACTTC CASSIAVGQGAAIQYF
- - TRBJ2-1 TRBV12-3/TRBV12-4 TGTGCCAGCAGCCACTCCGGGACATCGGAGCAGTTCTTC CASSHSGTSEQFF